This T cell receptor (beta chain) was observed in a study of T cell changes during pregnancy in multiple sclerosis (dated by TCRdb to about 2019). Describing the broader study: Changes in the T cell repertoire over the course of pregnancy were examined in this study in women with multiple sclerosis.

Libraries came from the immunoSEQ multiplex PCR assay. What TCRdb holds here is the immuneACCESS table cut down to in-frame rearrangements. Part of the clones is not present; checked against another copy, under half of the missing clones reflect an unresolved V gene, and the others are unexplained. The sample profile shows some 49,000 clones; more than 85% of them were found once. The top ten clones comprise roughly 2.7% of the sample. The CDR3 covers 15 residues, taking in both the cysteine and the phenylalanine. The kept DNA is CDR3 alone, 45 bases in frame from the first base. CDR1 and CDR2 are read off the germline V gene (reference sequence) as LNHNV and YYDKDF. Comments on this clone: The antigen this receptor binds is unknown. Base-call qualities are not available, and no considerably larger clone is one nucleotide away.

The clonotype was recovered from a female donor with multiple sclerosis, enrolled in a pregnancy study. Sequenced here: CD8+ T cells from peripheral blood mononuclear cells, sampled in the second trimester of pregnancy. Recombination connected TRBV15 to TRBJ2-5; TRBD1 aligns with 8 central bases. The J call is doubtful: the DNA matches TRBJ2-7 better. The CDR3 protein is CATSRVTGDTYEQYF. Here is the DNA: TGTGCCACCAGCAGAGTGACAGGGGATACCTACGAGCAGTACTTC.